This T cell receptor (beta chain) was recovered during a study of blood T cell repertoires in COVID-19. Study-level information: Specimens from acute and convalescent COVID-19 originated in the United States, Italy and Spain.

Per the original data handling: Amplifying reference gene primers gave estimates of nucleated cell counts. TCRdb's table, derived via immunoSEQ multiplex PCR, lists solely in-frame clones and lacks some. Clone size and V and J calls were adopted from that table, with D and trimming inferred from the DNA. The sample consists of over 250,000 clones, over 75% of them appearing once. V was clipped by 10 bases and J by 4 bases; unmatched bases: 10. The CDR3 runs to 15 residues. Germline CDR1 is MNHEY and CDR2 is SVGEGT. The receptor was derived from a woman younger than 45 with acute or convalescent COVID-19. The genes are TRBV6-2 or TRBV6-3 and TRBJ2-1, with 10 positions matching TRBD2. The sequenced material came from peripheral blood. CDR3 in amino acids: CANSPGLAEYNEQFF. Here the CDR3 DNA reads TGTGCCAACAGCCCAGGACTAGCGGAGTACAATGAGCAGTTCTTC.